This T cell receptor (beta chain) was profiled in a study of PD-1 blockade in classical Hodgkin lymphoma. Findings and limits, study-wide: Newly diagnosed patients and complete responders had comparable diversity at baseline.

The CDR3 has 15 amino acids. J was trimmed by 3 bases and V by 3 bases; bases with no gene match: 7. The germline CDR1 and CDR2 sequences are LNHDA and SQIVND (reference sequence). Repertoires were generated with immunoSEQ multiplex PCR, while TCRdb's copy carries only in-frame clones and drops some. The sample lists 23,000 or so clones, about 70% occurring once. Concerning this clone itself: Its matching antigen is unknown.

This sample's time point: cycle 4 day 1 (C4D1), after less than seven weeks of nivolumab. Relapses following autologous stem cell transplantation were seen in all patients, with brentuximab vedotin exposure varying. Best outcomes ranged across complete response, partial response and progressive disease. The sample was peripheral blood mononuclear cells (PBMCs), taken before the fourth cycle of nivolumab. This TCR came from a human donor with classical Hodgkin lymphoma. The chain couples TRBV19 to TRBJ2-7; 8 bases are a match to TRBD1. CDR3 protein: CASSIPQGAFYEQYV. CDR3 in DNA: TGTGCCAGTAGTATCCCTCAGGGGGCCTTCTACGAGCAGTACGTC.